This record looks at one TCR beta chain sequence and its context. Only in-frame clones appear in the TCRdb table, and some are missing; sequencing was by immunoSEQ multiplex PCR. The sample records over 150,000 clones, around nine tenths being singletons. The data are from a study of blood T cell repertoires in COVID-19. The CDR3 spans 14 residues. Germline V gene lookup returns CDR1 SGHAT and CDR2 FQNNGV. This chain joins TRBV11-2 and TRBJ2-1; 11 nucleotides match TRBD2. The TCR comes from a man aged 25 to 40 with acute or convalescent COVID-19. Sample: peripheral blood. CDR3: CATGKLAGVNEQFF. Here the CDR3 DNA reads TGTGCAACCGGAAAACTAGCGGGAGTCAATGAGCAGTTCTTC.